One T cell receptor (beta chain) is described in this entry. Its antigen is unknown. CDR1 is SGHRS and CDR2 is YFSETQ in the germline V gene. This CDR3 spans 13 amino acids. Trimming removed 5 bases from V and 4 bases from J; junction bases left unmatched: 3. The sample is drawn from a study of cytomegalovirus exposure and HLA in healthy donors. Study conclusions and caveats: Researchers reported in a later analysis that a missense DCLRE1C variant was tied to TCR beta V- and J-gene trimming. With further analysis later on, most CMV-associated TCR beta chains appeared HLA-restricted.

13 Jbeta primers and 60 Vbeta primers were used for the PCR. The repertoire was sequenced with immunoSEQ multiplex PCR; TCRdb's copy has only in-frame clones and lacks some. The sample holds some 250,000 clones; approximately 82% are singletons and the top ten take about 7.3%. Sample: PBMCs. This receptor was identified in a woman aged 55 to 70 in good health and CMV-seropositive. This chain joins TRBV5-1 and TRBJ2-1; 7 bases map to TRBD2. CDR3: CASRGGSYNEQFF. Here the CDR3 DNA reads TGCGCCAGCAGAGGCGGGAGTTACAATGAGCAGTTCTTC.